The 27 T cell receptor beta chains below come from one sample, sequenced in a study of cytomegalovirus exposure and HLA in healthy donors. The PCR made use of 60 Vbeta and 13 Jbeta primers. Sequencing used immunoSEQ multiplex PCR; TCRdb keeps in-frame clones, though not all of them. The data hold 170,000 or so clones, with just over 75% observed a single time. The sample comprised PBMCs. Every receptor here comes from a woman between 55 and 75 years old in good health and CMV-seropositive.

In this sample, this clone turned up a few times. The chain joins TRBV7-8 to TRBJ1-4; 8 positions agree with TRBD1. CDR3 size: 16 residues. V trimming: 3 bases; J trimming: 8 bases; junction bases outside the gene matches: 11. CDR1 and CDR2 (germline): SGHVS, FQNEAQ. CDR3 amino acids: CASSFSTTGGYEKLFF. The CDR3 DNA sequence: TGTGCCAGCAGCTTTAGCACCACAGGGGGGTACGAAAAACTGTTTTTT.

This chain connects TRBV30 to TRBJ2-5; a possible D gene is TRBD1 (5 bases). The CDR3 contains 14 residues. Trimming took off 3 bases at V and 4 bases at J, with 15 bases between the two ends. Germline V gene data show CDR1 as GTSNPN and CDR2 as SVGIG (reference sequence). CDR3 nucleotide sequence: TGTGCCTGGAGCCCGGACAATTTGTCAGAGACCCAGTACTTC. This gives the protein CAWSPDNLSETQYF.

The CDR3 nucleotides read TGTGCCAGTTCCACGACAGGGGGGGGTCAGCCCCAGCATTTT. It encodes CASSTTGGGQPQHF. The chain recombines TRBV19 with TRBJ1-5, with 9 nucleotides matching TRBD1. The CDR3 consists of 14 residues. The J segment lost 6 bases and the V segment lost 8 bases, leaving 8 bases of the junction unmatched. Germline V CDR1 and CDR2: LNHDA, SQIVND (reference sequence).

The chain carries TRBV25-1 and TRBJ2-7, with 7 positions matching TRBD1. Germline trimming cut 6 bases from V and 3 bases from J; bases unmatched to any gene: 5. CDR3 length: 13 amino acids. Germline loops: CDR1 MGHDK, CDR2 SYGVNS. The DNA for the CDR3 is TGTGCCAGCAGGGGACAGTCCGTCTACGAGCAGTACTTC. It is translated as CASRGQSVYEQYF.

This clone has just one count. This chain uses TRBV6-1 with TRBJ1-2; 9 nucleotides align to TRBD1. The CDR3 length is 15 residues. The germline gives CDR1 MNHNS, CDR2 SASEGT. With 6 bases clipped from V and 4 bases from J, the junction kept 9 bases outside the gene matches. The CDR3 bases are TGTGCCAGCAGAGGGGACAGGGAGAGCAGCTATGGCTACACCTTC. Encoded protein: CASRGDRESSYGYTF.

The V and J genes are TRBV7-3 and TRBJ1-1, with TRBD1 matching over 8 bases. Germline loops: CDR1 SGHTA, CDR2 FQGTGA. CDR3 size: 15 residues. V shed 3 bases and J 5 bases; nucleotides not matched to a gene: 8. CDR3 amino acids: CASSFGQGLGTEAFF. The CDR3 region has the DNA TGTGCCAGCAGCTTTGGACAGGGATTGGGGACTGAAGCTTTCTTT.

V usage is TRBV15 and J usage is TRBJ1-5; D is ambiguous. Trimming cost V 6 bases and J 2 bases, with 8 bases left between them. Germline-derived CDR1 and CDR2 are LNHNV and YYDKDF (reference sequence). The CDR3 has 13 amino acids. The CDR3: CATSSLGNQPQHF. The CDR3 region has the DNA TGTGCCACCAGTAGCCTAGGCAATCAGCCCCAGCATTTT.

CDR3 residues: CAIRGTSDPSTDTQYF. CDR3 DNA sequence: TGTGCCATCAGAGGAACTAGCGATCCGAGCACAGATACGCAGTATTTT. This chain uses TRBV10-3 with TRBJ2-3; 7 nucleotides agree with TRBD2. Germline V gene lookup returns CDR1 ENHRY and CDR2 SYGVKD. V gave up 6 bases and J gave up 0 bases; unmatched junction bases: 9. The CDR3 loop spans 16 amino acids.

This clone appeared a few times. The chain is built from TRBV6-5 and TRBJ1-1; D not certain. Trimming took off 5 bases at V and 9 bases at J, with 10 bases between the two ends. This CDR3 has 11 residues. Germline CDR1 and CDR2: MNHEY and SVGAGI. CDR3 protein: CASSPGGKAFF. The CDR3 nucleotides are TGTGCCAGCAGTCCGGGAGGGAAAGCTTTCTTT.

The chain links TRBV5-6 to TRBJ2-5; 8 bases fit TRBD1. TRBJ2-7 explains the end of the DNA better; the J call may be wrong. Germline V gene data show CDR1 as SGHDT and CDR2 as YYEEEE. This CDR3 region has 14 residues. The CDR3 sequence is CASSHGTGGYEQYF. CDR3 nucleotide sequence: TGTGCCAGCAGCCACGGGACAGGCGGATACGAGCAGTACTTC.

This clone is a singleton in its sample. The V call is TRBV25-1, the J call TRBJ1-6; tentative D call: TRBD1 (6 bases). The length of the CDR3 is 15 residues. Germline V gives CDR1 MGHDK, CDR2 SYGVNS. With 0 bases removed from V and 10 bases from J, the gap between germline ends came to 13 bases. The CDR3 spells CASSEYGAGESPLHF. Here the CDR3 DNA reads TGTGCCAGCAGTGAATATGGGGCAGGGGAATCACCCCTCCACTTT.

In this sample, this clone turned up a few times. V gene TRBV29-1 combines with J gene TRBJ2-1; 10 bases fit TRBD2. This CDR3 has 20 amino acids. From germline, CDR1 is SQVTM and CDR2 ANQGSEA. The V gene end was trimmed by 1 base and the J gene end by 3 bases; junction bases not matched to a gene: 18. The CDR3 is CSVEVFRLAGVTTLYNEQFF. In DNA, the CDR3 is TGCAGCGTTGAAGTATTTCGGCTAGCGGGGGTAACCACTCTCTACAATGAGCAGTTCTTC.

The chain has TRBV28 and TRBJ2-7; 8 nucleotides align to TRBD1. Germline-derived CDR1 and CDR2 are MDHEN and SYDVKM. The CDR3 is 16 residues long. The trim removed 1 base at V and 6 bases at J, leaving 11 bases unmatched. This CDR3 reads CASSLSGQDLNSEQYF. In DNA, the CDR3 is TGTGCCAGCAGTTTATCGGGACAGGACCTAAACTCCGAGCAGTACTTC.

The genes are TRBV10-3 and TRBJ1-2; D uncertain. This CDR3 is built from 13 residues. Looked up from germline, CDR1 is ENHRY and CDR2 is SYGVKD. With 10 bases removed from V and 2 bases from J, the gap between germline ends came to 14 bases. The DNA of the CDR3 is TGTGCCACAAGGACTGAACTAAACTATGGCTACACCTTC. Translated: CATRTELNYGYTF.

A note on this clone: An end of the junction does not agree with germline; a read error may underlie this. This chain uses TRBV5-1 with TRBJ2-6, with D possibly matching TRBD1 (5 bases). Per the germline V gene, CDR1 is SGHRS and CDR2 is YFSETQ. This CDR3 spans 15 amino acids. CDR3 residues: CASRAAGAGANGLTF. In DNA, the CDR3 is TGCGCCAGCAGAGCAGCAGGAGCTGGGGCCAACGGCCTGACTTTC.

V gene TRBV7-2 combines with J gene TRBJ1-3, with 8 bases fitting TRBD1. Germline trimming cut 3 bases from V and 5 bases from J; bases unmatched to any gene: 3. Germline V gene lookup returns CDR1 SGHTA and CDR2 FQGNSA. CDR3 length equals 14 residues. CDR3 bases: TGTGCCAGCAGCTTTGGACAGGGCCGAAACACCATATATTTT. It specifies CASSFGQGRNTIYF.

The rearrangement links TRBV5-1 to TRBJ2-5, with D possibly matching TRBD1 (6 bases). Germline CDR1 and CDR2: SGHRS and YFSETQ. Trimming removed 2 bases at V and 4 bases at J, with 12 bases between. The CDR3 covers 14 residues. CDR3 in DNA: TGCGCCAGCAGCTTACAGGGAAGGAGAGAGACCCAGTACTTC. It encodes CASSLQGRRETQYF.

The chain couples TRBV4-1 to TRBJ1-2, with TRBD1 matching over 7 bases. The CDR3 runs to 15 residues. Trimming cost V 2 bases and J 4 bases; bases outside gene matches: 7. Germline-derived CDR1 and CDR2 are MGHRA and YSYEKL. CDR3 DNA: TGCGCCAGCAGCCAAAGCGGACAGGACTCCTATGGCTACACCTTC. It is translated as CASSQSGQDSYGYTF.

Only a few counts were recorded for this clone. The chain recombines TRBV5-4 with TRBJ2-2; D possibly corresponds to TRBD2 (6 bases). V was cut by 5 bases and J by 2 bases, with 16 bases left in between. This CDR3 is built from 16 residues. Germline CDR1 and CDR2: SGHNT and YYREEE (reference sequence). CDR3 sequence reads: CASRSARDSNTGELFF. CDR3 DNA: TGTGCCAGCAGGTCTGCTCGGGACTCTAACACCGGGGAGCTGTTTTTT.

V gene TRBV18 combines with J gene TRBJ1-1; no clear D. V was clipped by 3 bases and J by 7 bases, with 12 bases between them. The CDR3 is made up of 13 amino acids. Germline CDR1 KGHSH, CDR2 LQKENI. For the CDR3, the DNA is TGTGCCAGCTCACCTCGGGGAGACTATGAAGCTTTCTTT. It translates to CASSPRGDYEAFF.

This chain links TRBV6-5 with TRBJ2-1, with D possibly matching TRBD2 (6 bases). The CDR3 has 15 residues. Trimming shortened V by 2 bases and J by 1 base, and 9 bases separated the two germline ends. From germline, CDR1 is MNHEY and CDR2 SVGAGI. This CDR3 reads CASSYGGLSYNEQFF. The CDR3 coding sequence is TGTGCCAGCAGTTACGGGGGACTGTCCTACAATGAGCAGTTCTTC.

The rearrangement joins TRBV10-3 to TRBJ2-3; 8 nucleotides agree with TRBD1. This CDR3 has 16 amino acids. The trim removed 3 bases at V and 4 bases at J, leaving 9 bases unmatched. In germline, CDR1 is ENHRY, CDR2 SYGVKD. As DNA, the CDR3 is TGTGCCATCAGTGATCTTGGACAGGGAGTCTCAGATACGCAGTATTTT. Translating it yields CAISDLGQGVSDTQYF.

In its sample, this clone was seen a few times. This chain links TRBV15 with TRBJ2-7; 9 positions match TRBD1. The CDR3 length is 17 residues. With 6 bases clipped from V and 4 bases from J, the junction kept 16 bases outside the gene matches. Germline-derived CDR1 and CDR2 are LNHNV and YYDKDF (reference sequence). CDR3 sequence (DNA): TGTGCCACCAGTGCCTCCGCCCGCCGGGACAGGGTGTACGAGCAGTACTTC. Its translation: CATSASARRDRVYEQYF.

The V and J genes are TRBV11-2 and TRBJ2-1; 8 bases line up with TRBD2. Germline V gene sequence: CDR1 SGHAT, CDR2 FQNNGV. The trim removed 3 bases at V and 5 bases at J, leaving 6 bases unmatched. The CDR3 has 15 residues. Here the CDR3 DNA reads TGTGCCAGCAGCTTCGGGACTAGGTTGAACAATGAGCAGTTCTTC. This codes for CASSFGTRLNNEQFF.

This sequence joins TRBV7-3 and TRBJ2-1; 7 positions agree with TRBD2. The V gene end was trimmed by 5 bases and the J gene end by 5 bases; junction bases not matched to a gene: 12. This CDR3 is built from 16 residues. Germline CDR1 reads SGHTA; CDR2 reads FQGTGA. The CDR3 loop reads CASSPPGRGRDNEQFF. CDR3 DNA sequence: TGTGCCAGCAGCCCCCCGGGGAGGGGCAGGGACAATGAGCAGTTCTTC.

The rearrangement joins TRBV6-6 to TRBJ2-7, with D unresolved. The V gene's germline CDR1 is MNHNY and CDR2 SVGAGI (reference sequence). Deletions cut 2 bases from V and 0 bases from J, with 5 bases between. The CDR3 is 13 amino acids. The CDR3 sequence is CASSYLVSYEQYF. In nucleotides, the CDR3 is TGTGCCAGCAGTTACCTTGTCTCCTACGAGCAGTACTTC.

This chain links TRBV9 with TRBJ2-7; 11 bases map to TRBD2. Germline CDR1 SGDLS, CDR2 YYNGEE. The ends lost 4 bases at V and 3 bases at J; junction bases unmatched: 6. The CDR3 spans 15 residues. This chain's CDR3 is CASSPGTSGFYEQYF. The CDR3 DNA reads TGTGCCAGCAGCCCCGGGACTAGCGGATTCTACGAGCAGTACTTC.